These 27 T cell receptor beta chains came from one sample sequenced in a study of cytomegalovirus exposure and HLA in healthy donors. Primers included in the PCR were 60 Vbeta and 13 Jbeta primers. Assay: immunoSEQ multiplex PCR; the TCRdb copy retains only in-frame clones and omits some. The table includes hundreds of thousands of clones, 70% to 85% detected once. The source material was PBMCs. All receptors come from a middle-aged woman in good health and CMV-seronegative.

The CDR3 nucleotides read TGTGCCAGCAGCCCGGGGACAGGGACTAACTATGGCTACACCTTC. Protein: CASSPGTGTNYGYTF. The chain combines TRBV7-9 with TRBJ1-2; 9 nucleotides align to TRBD1. This CDR3 comprises 15 residues. Trimming took 5 bases from V and 0 from J; bases not matched to a gene: 4. The germline V gene encodes CDR1 SEHNR and CDR2 FQNEAQ (reference sequence). Full variable domain (missing parts from reference TRBV7-9 and TRBJ1-2): DTGVSQNPRHKITKRGQNVTFRCDPISEHNRLYWYRQTLGQGPEFLTYFQNEAQLEKSRLLSDRFSAERPKGSFSTLEIQRTEQGDSAMYLCASSPGTGTNYGYTFGSGTRLTVV.

The CDR3 region is CASSQTTGGGEQYF. The CDR3 DNA sequence: TGTGCCAGCAGCCAAACGACAGGGGGCGGCGAGCAGTACTTC. This rearrangement joins TRBV7-6 to TRBJ2-7; 10 bases align to TRBD1. Losses at the gene ends were 5 bases for V and 6 bases for J; bases not matched to a gene: 7. Germline CDR1 SGHVS, CDR2 FNYEAQ. The CDR3 length is 14 residues.

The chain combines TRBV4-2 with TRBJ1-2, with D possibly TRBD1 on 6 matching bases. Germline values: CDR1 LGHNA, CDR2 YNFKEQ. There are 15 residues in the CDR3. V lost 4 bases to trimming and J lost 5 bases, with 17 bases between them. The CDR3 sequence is CASSPGLGADYGYTF. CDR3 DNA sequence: TGTGCCAGCAGCCCAGGGCTGGGGGCCGATTATGGCTACACCTTC.

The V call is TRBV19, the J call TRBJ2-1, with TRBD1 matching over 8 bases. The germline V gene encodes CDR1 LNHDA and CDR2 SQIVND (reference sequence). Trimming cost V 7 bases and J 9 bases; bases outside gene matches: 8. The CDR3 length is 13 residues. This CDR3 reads CASNTGGEGEQFF. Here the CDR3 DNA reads TGTGCCAGTAACACAGGGGGTGAGGGTGAGCAGTTCTTC.

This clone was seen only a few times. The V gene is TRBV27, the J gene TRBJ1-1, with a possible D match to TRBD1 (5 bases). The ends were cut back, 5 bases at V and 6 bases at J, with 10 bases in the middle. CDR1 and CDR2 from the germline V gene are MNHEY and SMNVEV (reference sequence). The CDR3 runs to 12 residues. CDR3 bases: TGTGCCAGCAGTGGGGGGACGGCTGAAGCTTTCTTT. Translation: CASSGGTAEAFF.

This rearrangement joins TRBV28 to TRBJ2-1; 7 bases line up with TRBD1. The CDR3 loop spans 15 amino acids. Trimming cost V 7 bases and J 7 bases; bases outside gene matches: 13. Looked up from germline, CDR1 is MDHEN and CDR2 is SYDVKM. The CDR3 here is CASKPTTGWGNEQFF. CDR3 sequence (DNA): TGTGCCAGCAAACCAACGACAGGGTGGGGGAATGAGCAGTTCTTC.

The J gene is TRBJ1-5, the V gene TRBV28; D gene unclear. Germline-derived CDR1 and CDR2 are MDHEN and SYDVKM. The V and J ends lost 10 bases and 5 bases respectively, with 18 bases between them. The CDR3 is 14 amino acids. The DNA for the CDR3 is TGTGCCACCAGAGGAGCTGGACTCCATCAGCCCCAGCATTTT. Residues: CATRGAGLHQPQHF.

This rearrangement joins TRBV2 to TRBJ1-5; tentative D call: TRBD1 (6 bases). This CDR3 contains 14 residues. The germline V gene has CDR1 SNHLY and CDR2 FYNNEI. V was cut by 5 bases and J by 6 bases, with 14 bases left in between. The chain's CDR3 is CASSYGEGGQPQHF. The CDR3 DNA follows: TGTGCCAGCAGTTACGGGGAGGGGGGTCAGCCCCAGCATTTT.

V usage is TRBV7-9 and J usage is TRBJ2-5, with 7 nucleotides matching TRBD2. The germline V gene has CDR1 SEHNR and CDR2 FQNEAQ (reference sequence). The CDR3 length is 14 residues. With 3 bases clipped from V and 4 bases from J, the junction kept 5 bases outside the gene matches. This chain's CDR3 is CASSFPGLGETQYF. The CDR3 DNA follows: TGTGCCAGCAGCTTTCCCGGACTAGGAGAGACCCAGTACTTC.

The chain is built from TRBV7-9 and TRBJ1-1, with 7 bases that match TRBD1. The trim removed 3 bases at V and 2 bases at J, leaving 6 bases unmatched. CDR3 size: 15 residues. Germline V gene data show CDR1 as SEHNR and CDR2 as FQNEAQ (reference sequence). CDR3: CASSLAQGGNTEAFF. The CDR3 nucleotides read TGTGCCAGCAGCTTGGCCCAAGGGGGCAACACTGAAGCTTTCTTT.

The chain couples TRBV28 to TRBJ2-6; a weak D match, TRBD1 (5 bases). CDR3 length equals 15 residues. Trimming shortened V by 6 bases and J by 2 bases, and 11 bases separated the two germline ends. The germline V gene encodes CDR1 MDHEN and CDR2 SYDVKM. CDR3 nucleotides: TGTGCCAGCAGCAACACAGGCCCTGGGGCCAACGTCCTGACTTTC. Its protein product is CASSNTGPGANVLTF.

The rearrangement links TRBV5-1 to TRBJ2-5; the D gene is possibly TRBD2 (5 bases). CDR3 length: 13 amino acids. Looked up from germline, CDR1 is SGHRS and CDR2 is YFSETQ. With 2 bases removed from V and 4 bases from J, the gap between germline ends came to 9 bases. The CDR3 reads CASSFGSGETQYF. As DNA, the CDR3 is TGCGCCAGCAGCTTCGGAAGCGGAGAGACCCAGTACTTC. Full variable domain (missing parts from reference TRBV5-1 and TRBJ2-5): KAGVTQTPRYLIKTRGQQVTLSCSPISGHRSVSWYQQTPGQGLQFLFEYFSETQRNKGNFPGRFSGRQFSNSRSEMNVSTLELGDSALYLCASSFGSGETQYFGPGTRLLVL.

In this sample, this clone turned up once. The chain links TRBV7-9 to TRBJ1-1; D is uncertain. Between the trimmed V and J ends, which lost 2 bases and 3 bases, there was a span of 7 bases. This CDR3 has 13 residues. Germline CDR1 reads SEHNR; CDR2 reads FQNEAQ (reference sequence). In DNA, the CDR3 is TGTGCCAGCAGCTTAACCGGGGACACTGAAGCTTTCTTT. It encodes CASSLTGDTEAFF.

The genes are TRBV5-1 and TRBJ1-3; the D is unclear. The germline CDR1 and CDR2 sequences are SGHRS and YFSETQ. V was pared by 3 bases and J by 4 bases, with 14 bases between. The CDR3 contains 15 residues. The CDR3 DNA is TGCGCCAGCAGCTCCCCGGGTTTAAGCGGAAACACCATATATTTT. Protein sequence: CASSSPGLSGNTIYF.

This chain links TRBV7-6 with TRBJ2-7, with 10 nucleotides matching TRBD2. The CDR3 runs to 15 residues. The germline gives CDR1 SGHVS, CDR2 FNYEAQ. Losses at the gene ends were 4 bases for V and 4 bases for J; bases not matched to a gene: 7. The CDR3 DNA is TGTGCCAGCAGCTCAACTAGCGGGGATTTTTACGAGCAGTACTTC. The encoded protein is CASSSTSGDFYEQYF.

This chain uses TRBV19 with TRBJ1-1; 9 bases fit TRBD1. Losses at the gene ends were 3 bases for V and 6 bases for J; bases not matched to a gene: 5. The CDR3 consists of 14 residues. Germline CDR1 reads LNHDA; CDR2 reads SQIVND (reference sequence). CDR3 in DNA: TGTGCCAGTAGTATTGGGACAGGGACTTCTGAAGCTTTCTTT. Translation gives CASSIGTGTSEAFF.

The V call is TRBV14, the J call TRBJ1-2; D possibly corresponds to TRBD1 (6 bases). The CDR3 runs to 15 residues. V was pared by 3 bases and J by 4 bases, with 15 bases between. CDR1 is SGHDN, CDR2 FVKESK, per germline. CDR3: CASSQWGLLSYGYTF. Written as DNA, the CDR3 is TGTGCCAGCAGCCAGTGGGGGCTTCTCAGCTATGGCTACACCTTC.

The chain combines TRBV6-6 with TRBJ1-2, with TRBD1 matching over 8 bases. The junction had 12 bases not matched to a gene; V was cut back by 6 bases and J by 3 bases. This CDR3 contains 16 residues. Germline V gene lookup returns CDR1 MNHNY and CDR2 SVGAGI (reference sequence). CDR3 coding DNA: TGTGCCAGCAGCCCGAGGGGGACAGGCGACGACTATGGCTACACCTTC. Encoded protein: CASSPRGTGDDYGYTF.

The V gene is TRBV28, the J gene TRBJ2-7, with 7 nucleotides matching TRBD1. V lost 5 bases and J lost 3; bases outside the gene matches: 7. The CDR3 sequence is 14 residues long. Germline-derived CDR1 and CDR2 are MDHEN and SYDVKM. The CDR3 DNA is TGTGCCAGCAGTCGATCGGGACAGCTCTACGAGCAGTACTTC. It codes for CASSRSGQLYEQYF.

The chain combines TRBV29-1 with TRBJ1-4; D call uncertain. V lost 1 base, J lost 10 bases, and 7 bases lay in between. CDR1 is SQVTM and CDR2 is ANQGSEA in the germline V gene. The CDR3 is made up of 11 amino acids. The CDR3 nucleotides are TGCAGCGTTGAAGCGACGGGAAAACTGTTTTTT. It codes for CSVEATGKLFF.

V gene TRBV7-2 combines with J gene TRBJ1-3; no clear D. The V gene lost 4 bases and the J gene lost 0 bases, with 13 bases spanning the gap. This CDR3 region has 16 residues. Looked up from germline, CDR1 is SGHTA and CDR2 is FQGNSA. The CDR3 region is CASSSNPLASGNTIYF. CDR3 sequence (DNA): TGTGCCAGCAGCTCCAACCCCTTAGCCTCTGGAAACACCATATATTTT.

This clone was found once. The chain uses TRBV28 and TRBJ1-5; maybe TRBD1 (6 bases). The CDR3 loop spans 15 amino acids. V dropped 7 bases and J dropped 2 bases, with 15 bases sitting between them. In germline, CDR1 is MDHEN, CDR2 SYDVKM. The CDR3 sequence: CASTIGGAGNQPQHF. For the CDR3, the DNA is TGTGCCAGCACCATAGGGGGGGCGGGCAATCAGCCCCAGCATTTT.

Written as DNA, the CDR3 is TGTGCCAGCAGTTACCGGGCTAGCGGGGAAGAGACCCAGTACTTC. Its protein is CASSYRASGEETQYF. The chain employs TRBV6-6 and TRBJ2-5; TRBD2 matches at 9 bases. This CDR3 has 15 residues. Trimming removed 2 bases from V and 3 bases from J; junction bases left unmatched: 4. Germline lookup yields CDR1 MNHNY and CDR2 SVGAGI (reference sequence).

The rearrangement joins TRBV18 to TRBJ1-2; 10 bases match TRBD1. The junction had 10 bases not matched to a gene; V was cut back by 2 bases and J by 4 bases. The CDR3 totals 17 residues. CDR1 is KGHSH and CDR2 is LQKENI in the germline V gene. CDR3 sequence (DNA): TGTGCCAGCTCACCAACGATGGGGACAGGGGACCTCTATGGCTACACCTTC. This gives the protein CASSPTMGTGDLYGYTF.

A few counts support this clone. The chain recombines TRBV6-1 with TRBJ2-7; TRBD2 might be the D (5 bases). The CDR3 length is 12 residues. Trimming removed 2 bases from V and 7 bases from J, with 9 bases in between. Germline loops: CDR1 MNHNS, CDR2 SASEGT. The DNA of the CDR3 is TGTGCCAGCAGTGAATCCCAGCGGGAGCAGTACTTC. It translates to CASSESQREQYF.

CDR3 amino acids: CATRQTGRGEKLFF. The CDR3 bases are TGTGCCACCAGGCAGACAGGGCGAGGCGAAAAACTGTTTTTT. The chain links TRBV15 to TRBJ1-4; 7 positions match TRBD1. The germline V gene encodes CDR1 LNHNV and CDR2 YYDKDF (reference sequence). This CDR3 is 14 amino acids long. J lost 8 bases, V lost 6 bases, and 9 bases had no gene match.

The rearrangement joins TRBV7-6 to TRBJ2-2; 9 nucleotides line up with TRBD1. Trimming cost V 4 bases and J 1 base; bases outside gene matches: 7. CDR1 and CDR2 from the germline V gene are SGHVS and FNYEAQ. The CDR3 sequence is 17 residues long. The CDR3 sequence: CASSSRPGQGNTGELFF. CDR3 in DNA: TGTGCCAGCAGCTCACGGCCGGGACAGGGGAACACCGGGGAGCTGTTTTTT.